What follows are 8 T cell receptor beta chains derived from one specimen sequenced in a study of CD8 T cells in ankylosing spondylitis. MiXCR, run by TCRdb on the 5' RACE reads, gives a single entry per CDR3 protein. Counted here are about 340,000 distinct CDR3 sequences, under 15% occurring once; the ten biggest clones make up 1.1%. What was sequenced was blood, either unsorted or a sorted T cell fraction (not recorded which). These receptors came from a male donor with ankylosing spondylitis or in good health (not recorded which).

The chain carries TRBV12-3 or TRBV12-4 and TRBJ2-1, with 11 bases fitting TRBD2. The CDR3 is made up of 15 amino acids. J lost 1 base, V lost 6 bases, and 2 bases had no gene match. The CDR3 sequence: CASRVAGGSYNEQFF. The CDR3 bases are TGTGCCAGCAGAGTAGCGGGAGGGTCCTACAATGAGCAGTTCTTC.

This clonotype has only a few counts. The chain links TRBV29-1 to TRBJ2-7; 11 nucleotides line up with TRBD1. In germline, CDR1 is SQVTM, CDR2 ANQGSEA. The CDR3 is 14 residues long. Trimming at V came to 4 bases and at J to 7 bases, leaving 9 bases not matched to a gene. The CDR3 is CSVVPGTGGMEQYF. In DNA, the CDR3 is TGCAGCGTTGTCCCCGGGACAGGGGGAATGGAGCAGTACTTC.

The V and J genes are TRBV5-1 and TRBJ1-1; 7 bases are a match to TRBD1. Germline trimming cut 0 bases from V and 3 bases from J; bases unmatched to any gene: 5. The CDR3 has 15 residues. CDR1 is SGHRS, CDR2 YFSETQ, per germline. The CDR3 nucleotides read TGCGCCAGCAGCTTGGCGACAGGGTGGGACACTGAAGCTTTCTTT. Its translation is CASSLATGWDTEAFF. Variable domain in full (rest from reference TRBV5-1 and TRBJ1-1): KAGVTQTPRYLIKTRGQQVTLSCSPISGHRSVSWYQQTPGQGLQFLFEYFSETQRNKGNFPGRFSGRQFSNSRSEMNVSTLELGDSALYLCASSLATGWDTEAFFGQGTRLTVV.

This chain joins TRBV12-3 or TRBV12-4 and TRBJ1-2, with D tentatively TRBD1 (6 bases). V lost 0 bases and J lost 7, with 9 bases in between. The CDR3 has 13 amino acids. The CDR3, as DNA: TGTGCCAGCAGTTTAGCGGGCAGGGGTGGCTACACCTTC. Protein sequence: CASSLAGRGGYTF.

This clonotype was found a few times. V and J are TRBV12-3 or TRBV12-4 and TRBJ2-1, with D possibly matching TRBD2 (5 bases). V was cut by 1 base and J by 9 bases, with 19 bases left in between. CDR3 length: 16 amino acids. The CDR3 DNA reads TGTGCCAGCAGTTTAGGAGGGCCTCCGTTTAACAGTGAGCAGTTCTTC. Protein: CASSLGGPPFNSEQFF.

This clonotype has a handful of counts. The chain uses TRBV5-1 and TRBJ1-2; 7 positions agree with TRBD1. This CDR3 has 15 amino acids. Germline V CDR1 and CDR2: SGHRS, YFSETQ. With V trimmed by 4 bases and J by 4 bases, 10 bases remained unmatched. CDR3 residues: CASSPMTGLLYGYTF. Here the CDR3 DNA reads TGCGCCAGCAGCCCCATGACAGGGCTTCTCTATGGCTACACCTTC.

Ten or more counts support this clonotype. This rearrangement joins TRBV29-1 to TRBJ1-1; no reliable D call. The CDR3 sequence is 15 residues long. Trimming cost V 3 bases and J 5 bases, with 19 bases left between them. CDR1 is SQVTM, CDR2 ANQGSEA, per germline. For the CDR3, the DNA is TGCAGCGTTGAGCCCGCCGAAAGTCGACGGACTGAAGCTTTCTTT. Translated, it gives CSVEPAESRRTEAFF.

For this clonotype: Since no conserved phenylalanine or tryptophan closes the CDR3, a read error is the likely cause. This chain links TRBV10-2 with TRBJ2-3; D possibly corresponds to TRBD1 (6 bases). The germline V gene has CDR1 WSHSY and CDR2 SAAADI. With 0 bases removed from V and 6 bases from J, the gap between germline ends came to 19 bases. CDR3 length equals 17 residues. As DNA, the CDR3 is TGCGCCAGCAGTGAGTCAGCCTTAACACAGGGCTGGGATACGCAGTATTTA. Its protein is CASSESALTQGWDTQYL.